The 15 T cell receptor beta chains in this list originate from one sample, sequenced in a study of early T cells in non-severe SARS-CoV-2 infection. TCRdb reprocessed the 5' RACE reads with MiXCR, giving one entry per CDR3 protein. Of about 90,000 distinct CDR3 sequences listed, 10% to 15% are singletons. The sample consisted of whole blood, taken at baseline. These receptor sequences come from an adult who was a healthcare worker with PCR-confirmed SARS-CoV-2 infection or an uninfected control (not recorded which).

In DNA form, the CDR3 reads TGTGCCAGCCACGTAGGGGCGGGGAGCGGGGAGCTGTTTTTT. It yields the protein CASHVGAGSGELFF. The chain couples TRBV12-3 or TRBV12-4 to TRBJ2-2; tentatively, D is TRBD2 (6 bases). The CDR3 length is 14 residues. Trimming took off 8 bases at V and 7 bases at J, with 17 bases between the two ends.

This clonotype has a handful of counts. This chain connects TRBV14 to TRBJ2-3, with D perhaps matching TRBD2 (5 bases). The CDR3 has 12 residues. In germline, CDR1 is SGHDN, CDR2 FVKESK. Trimming cost V 2 bases and J 6 bases, with 6 bases left between them. The CDR3 coding sequence is TGTGCCAGCAGCCAAACGGGGGATACGCAGTATTTT. Amino acids: CASSQTGDTQYF.

This rearrangement joins TRBV5-1 to TRBJ2-1; D might be TRBD2 (6 bases). Trimming stripped 0 bases from V and 13 bases from J, with 14 bases between. In germline, CDR1 is SGHRS, CDR2 YFSETQ. This CDR3 is 13 amino acids long. This CDR3 is CASSLASSAGQFF. CDR3 DNA sequence: TGCGCCAGCAGCTTGGCGTCTAGCGCGGGCCAGTTCTTC.

The sample holds many counts of this clonotype. The V call is TRBV5-1, the J call TRBJ1-1; tentatively, D is TRBD1 (5 bases). The V gene lost 3 bases and the J gene lost 1 base, with 7 bases spanning the gap. The CDR3 has 13 residues. Per germline, CDR1 SGHRS and CDR2 YFSETQ. This chain's CDR3 is CASSSGQNTEAFF. As DNA, the CDR3 is TGCGCCAGCAGCTCCGGACAGAACACTGAAGCTTTCTTT.

This clonotype was observed a few times. The rearrangement links TRBV7-9 to TRBJ1-2, with 7 bases aligning to TRBD1. J was trimmed by 4 bases and V by 5 bases; bases with no gene match: 13. Germline CDR1 and CDR2: SEHNR and FQNEAQ (reference sequence). The CDR3 loop spans 16 amino acids. The CDR3 nucleotides read TGTGCCAGCAGCCCCCTCCCGGGACAGCGCCTCTATGGCTACACCTTC. It is translated as CASSPLPGQRLYGYTF.

V is TRBV11-2 and J is TRBJ2-5; D remains unclear. This CDR3 has 11 amino acids. V was pared by 8 bases and J by 4 bases, with 8 bases between. Germline V gene sequence: CDR1 SGHAT, CDR2 FQNNGV. The CDR3 DNA sequence: TGTGCCAGCGGGTGGGGAGAGACCCAGTACTTC. This translates into CASGWGETQYF.

V gene TRBV12-3 or TRBV12-4 combines with J gene TRBJ1-1; no clear D. The V end was cut by 3 bases, the J end by 11 bases, with 16 bases between. This CDR3 comprises 13 residues. CDR3 region: CASSLRTGRKAFF. CDR3 DNA: TGTGCCAGCAGTTTGCGAACGGGCAGGAAGGCTTTCTTT.

This chain joins TRBV5-8 and TRBJ2-5; 11 nucleotides agree with TRBD2. Germline-derived CDR1 and CDR2 are SGHTS and YDEGEE. The J segment lost 5 bases and the V segment lost 3 bases, leaving 6 bases of the junction unmatched. The CDR3 has 15 residues. CDR3 region: CASSSLAGDRETQYF. CDR3 nucleotide sequence: TGTGCCAGCAGCTCACTAGCGGGGGACAGGGAGACCCAGTACTTC. Using reference TRBV5-8 and TRBJ2-5 for the parts outside the CDR3, the full variable domain is EAGVTQSPTHLIKTRGQQATLRCSPISGHTSVYWYQQALGLGLQFLLWYDEGEERNRGNFPPRFSGRQFPNYSSELNVNALELEDSALYLCASSSLAGDRETQYFGPGTRLLVL.

This clonotype was observed a handful of times. The rearrangement links TRBV5-3 to TRBJ2-5; D might be TRBD1 or TRBD2, each matching 5 bases. TRBV5-3 is an ORF for which the function is uncertain. V dropped 6 bases and J dropped 4 bases, with 16 bases sitting between them. The CDR3 has 14 amino acids. This chain's CDR3 is CARTFRGRGETQYF. The DNA of the CDR3 is TGTGCCAGAACTTTCCGGGGCCGCGGAGAGACCCAGTACTTC.

This clonotype occurred many times. The V gene is TRBV25-1, the J gene TRBJ1-1, with TRBD1 identical over 9 bases. The trim removed 9 bases at V and 4 bases at J, leaving 3 bases unmatched. Germline CDR1 reads MGHDK; CDR2 reads SYGVNS. The CDR3 spans 12 residues. The CDR3 sequence is CASTDRGTEAFF. The DNA for the CDR3 is TGTGCCAGTACGGACAGGGGCACTGAAGCTTTCTTT.

The DNA for the CDR3 is TGCAGTGCTAGGAGGTCACAGGGTAATCAGCCCCAGCATTTT. Its protein product is CSARRSQGNQPQHF. The V call is TRBV20-1, the J call TRBJ1-5, with D maybe TRBD1 (6 bases). The ends were cut back, 3 bases at V and 4 bases at J, with 13 bases in the middle. The germline V gene encodes CDR1 DFQATT and CDR2 SNEGSKA (reference sequence). CDR3 length: 14 residues.

The chain carries TRBV18 and TRBJ1-1; no clear D gene. The CDR3 is made up of 14 amino acids. V was pared by 6 bases and J by 1 base, with 12 bases between. In germline, CDR1 is KGHSH, CDR2 LQKENI. This chain's CDR3 is CASSHDQENTEAFF. The CDR3 DNA reads as TGTGCCAGCTCTCACGACCAGGAGAACACTGAAGCTTTCTTT.

This chain uses TRBV29-1 with TRBJ2-3, with D perhaps being TRBD1 or TRBD2 (6 bases each). The CDR3 sequence is 12 residues long. The V end lost 4 bases, the J end lost 6 bases, and 11 bases lay between the germline ends. Germline V gene sequence: CDR1 SQVTM, CDR2 ANQGSEA. CDR3 in DNA: TGCAGCGTTGGAGGGGGGCGTGATACGCAGTATTTT. Translating gives CSVGGGRDTQYF.

The chain recombines TRBV12-3 or TRBV12-4 with TRBJ1-1; tentatively, D is TRBD1 (6 bases). The V end lost 7 bases, the J end lost 1 base, and 13 bases lay between the germline ends. This CDR3 is 14 amino acids long. In nucleotides, the CDR3 is TGTGCCAGCACCCGGGACAAAACGAACACTGAAGCTTTCTTT. It is translated as CASTRDKTNTEAFF.

This clonotype was counted between two and nine times. The chain joins TRBV24-1 to TRBJ1-1; 11 positions agree with TRBD1. V shed 7 bases, J shed 10 bases, and the junction held 4 bases outside the gene matches. Germline CDR1 and CDR2: KGHDR and SFDVKD. The CDR3 has 12 residues. The CDR3 loop is CATRDRGPVAFF. The CDR3, as DNA: TGTGCCACCAGGGACAGGGGGCCGGTAGCTTTCTTT.